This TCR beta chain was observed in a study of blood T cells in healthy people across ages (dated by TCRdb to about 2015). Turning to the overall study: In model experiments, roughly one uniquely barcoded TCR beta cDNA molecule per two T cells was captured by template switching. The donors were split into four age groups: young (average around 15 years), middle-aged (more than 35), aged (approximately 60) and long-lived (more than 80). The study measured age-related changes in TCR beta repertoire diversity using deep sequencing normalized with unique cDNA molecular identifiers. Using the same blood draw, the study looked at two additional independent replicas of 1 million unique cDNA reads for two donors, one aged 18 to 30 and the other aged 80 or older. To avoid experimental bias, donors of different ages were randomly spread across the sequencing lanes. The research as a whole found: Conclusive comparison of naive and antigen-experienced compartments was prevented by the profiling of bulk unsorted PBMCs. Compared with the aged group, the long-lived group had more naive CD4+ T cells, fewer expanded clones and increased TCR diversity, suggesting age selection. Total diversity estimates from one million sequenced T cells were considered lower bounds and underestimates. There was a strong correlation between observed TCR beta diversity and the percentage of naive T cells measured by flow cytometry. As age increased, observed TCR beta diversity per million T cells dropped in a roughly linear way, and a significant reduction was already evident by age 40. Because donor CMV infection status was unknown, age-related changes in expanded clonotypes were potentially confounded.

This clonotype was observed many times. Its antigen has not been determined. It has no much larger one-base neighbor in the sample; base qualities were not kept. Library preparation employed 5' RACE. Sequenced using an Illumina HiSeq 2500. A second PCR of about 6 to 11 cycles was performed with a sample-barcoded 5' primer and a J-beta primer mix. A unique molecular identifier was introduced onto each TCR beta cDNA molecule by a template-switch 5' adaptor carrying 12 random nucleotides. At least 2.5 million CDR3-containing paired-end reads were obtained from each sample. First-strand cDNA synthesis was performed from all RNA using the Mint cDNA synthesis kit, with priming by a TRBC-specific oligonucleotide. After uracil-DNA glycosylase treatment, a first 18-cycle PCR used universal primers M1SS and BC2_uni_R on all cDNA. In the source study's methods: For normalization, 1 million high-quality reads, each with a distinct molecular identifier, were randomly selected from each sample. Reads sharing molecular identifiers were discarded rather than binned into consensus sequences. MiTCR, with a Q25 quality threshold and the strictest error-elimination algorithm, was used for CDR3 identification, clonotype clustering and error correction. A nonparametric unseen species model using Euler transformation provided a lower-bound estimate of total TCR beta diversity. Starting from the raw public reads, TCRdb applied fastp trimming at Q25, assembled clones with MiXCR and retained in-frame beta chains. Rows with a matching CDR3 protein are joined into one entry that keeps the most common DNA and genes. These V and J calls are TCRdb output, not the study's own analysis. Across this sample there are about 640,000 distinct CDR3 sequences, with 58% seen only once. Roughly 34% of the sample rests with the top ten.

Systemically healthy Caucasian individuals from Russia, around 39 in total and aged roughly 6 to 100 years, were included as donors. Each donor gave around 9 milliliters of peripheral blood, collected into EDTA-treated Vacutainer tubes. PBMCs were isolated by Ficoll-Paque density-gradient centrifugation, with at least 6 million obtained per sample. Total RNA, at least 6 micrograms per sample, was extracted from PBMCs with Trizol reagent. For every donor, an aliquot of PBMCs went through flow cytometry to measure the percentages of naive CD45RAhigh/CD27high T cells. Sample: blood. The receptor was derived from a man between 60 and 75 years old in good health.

Read as DNA, the sequence is TGCGCCAGCAGCCGGGGACAGGGGGAAGTAAACACTGAAGCTTTCTTT. Translated, it reads CASSRGQGEVNTEAFF. The chain uses TRBV4-1 and TRBJ1-1, and 11 junctional nucleotides match TRBD1. Clipping removes 4 bases from V and 2 bases from J, with 6 as the unmatched junction base count. The CDR3 spans 16 residues, from the cysteine through the phenylalanine. The only DNA kept is the CDR3, 48 bases in frame from the first base. Taken from the germline V gene, the CDR1 and CDR2 loops are MGHRA and YSYEKL.